Shown below are 7 T cell receptor beta chains from a single sample sequenced in a study of blood T cell repertoires in COVID-19. The assay was immunoSEQ multiplex PCR, and TCRdb's table has in-frame clones only and misses some. The data contain approximately 430,000 clones, about nine tenths of them singletons. Sequencing was done on a sample of peripheral blood. These receptor sequences come from a woman aged 30 to 39 with active or convalescent COVID-19.

The J gene is TRBJ1-1, the V gene TRBV2, with D perhaps TRBD1 (6 bases). The CDR3 is 16 amino acids. V shed 4 bases and J shed 3 bases, with 18 bases lying between them. Germline V CDR1 and CDR2: SNHLY, FYNNEI. As DNA, the CDR3 is TGTGCCAGCAGTGCCGGGACATCACGAGGGGACACTGAAGCTTTCTTT. Its protein is CASSAGTSRGDTEAFF.

The chain couples TRBV15 to TRBJ1-2; no clear D gene. The CDR3 covers 15 residues. The V gene lost 4 bases and the J gene lost 0 bases, with 12 bases spanning the gap. The germline gives CDR1 LNHNV, CDR2 YYDKDF (reference sequence). CDR3 region: CATSKSGSPNYGYTF. Here the CDR3 DNA reads TGTGCCACCAGCAAATCCGGGAGCCCTAACTATGGCTACACCTTC.

V gene TRBV3-1 (or the pseudogene TRBV3-2) combines with J gene TRBJ2-3, with D tentatively TRBD2 (5 bases). The germline V gene encodes CDR1 LGHDT and CDR2 YNNKEL (reference sequence). Trimming took off 4 bases at V and 4 bases at J, with 9 bases between the two ends. The CDR3 is 13 residues long. The CDR3 nucleotides read TGTGCCAGCAGCCGCGGGCGGGCAGATACGCAGTATTTT. It yields the protein CASSRGRADTQYF.

The gene calls are TRBV19 and TRBJ2-7, with D possibly TRBD2 on 6 matching bases. CDR3 size: 14 residues. Trimming pared 9 bases from V and 2 bases from J, leaving 17 bases between. CDR1 and CDR2 from the germline V gene are LNHDA and SQIVND (reference sequence). As DNA, the CDR3 is TGTGCCAGCCAATTCTCTCCGGGGGCCTACGAGCAGTACTTC. Residues: CASQFSPGAYEQYF.

The chain uses TRBV2 and TRBJ1-1; D is undetermined. The CDR3 contains 11 residues. Germline V gene lookup returns CDR1 SNHLY and CDR2 FYNNEI. Trimming cost V 7 bases and J 3 bases, with 6 bases left between them. CDR3 amino acids: CASTTDTEAFF. CDR3 in DNA: TGTGCCAGCACTACGGACACTGAAGCTTTCTTT.

The chain is built from TRBV5-1 and TRBJ1-1, with 11 bases that match TRBD1. Germline trimming cut 7 bases from V and 6 bases from J; bases unmatched to any gene: 5. CDR3 length: 13 amino acids. CDR1 is SGHRS, CDR2 YFSETQ, per germline. The CDR3 DNA follows: TGCGCCAGCTTCCCGGACAGGGGGCCTGAAGCTTTCTTT. Translated, it gives CASFPDRGPEAFF.

The rearrangement joins TRBV19 to TRBJ1-2; TRBD1 matches at 7 bases. Germline V gene sequence: CDR1 LNHDA, CDR2 SQIVND (reference sequence). This CDR3 has 15 residues. The V segment lost 2 bases and the J segment 5 bases; nucleotides outside the gene matches: 8. CDR3 protein: CASSISGTDNYGYTF. The CDR3 DNA sequence: TGTGCCAGTAGTATAAGTGGGACAGACAATTATGGCTACACCTTC.